The following is a T cell receptor (beta chain) sequence with its context. This receptor's antigen is unknown. The input lacks base qualities; no much larger clone sits a single base away. Libraries came from the immunoSEQ multiplex PCR assay. The source is immuneACCESS, and TCRdb retained only in-frame sequences with V and J called. Part of the clones is not carried over; for the studies checked, unresolved V genes explain less than half of this, and the remainder is unexplained. The sample table contains 50,000 or so clones; only one count was recorded for over 75% of them. Clones ranked in the top ten supply approximately 4% of the sample. These data belong to a study of control samples from healthy donors and cancer patients (dated by TCRdb to 2020 to 2022). The material sequenced was blood. The sequence came from a man aged 50 to 60 in good health.

The bases are TGTGCCAGCAGATCCCCCGGGACACCGAAAGCCAATGAGCAGTTCTTC. Its coded protein is CASRSPGTPKANEQFF. Here the chain combines TRBV11-2 and TRBJ2-1, with TRBD1 perhaps the D gene, on 6 matching bases. V loses 6 bases, J loses 6 bases, and the germline ends lie 21 bases apart. The germline V gene encodes CDR1 SGHAT and CDR2 FQNNGV. The CDR3 runs 16 amino acids, cysteine and phenylalanine included. Just the 48-base CDR3 DNA is kept, in frame starting at base 1.